Listed below are T cell receptor beta chains from one sample, sequenced in a study of B cell selection in AIRE deficiency. TCRdb's table, derived via immunoSEQ multiplex PCR, lists solely in-frame clones and lacks some. This sample has 13,000 to 15,000 clones; 85% to 95% occur once, and the top ten carry 0.8% to 1.2%. The sample was Tregs sorted from PBMCs. These receptors came from a human donor with AIRE deficiency. Both conserved end residues are part of each CDR3. The D gene is left open where the match is weak. The listing skips clone size in some rows; elsewhere it reads once, few, many or a size class.

clone_size: .
d_call: TRBD2
v_call: TRBV6-1
j_call: TRBJ2-7
cdr3_aa: CASSRYRTSGEYF
cdr3_nt: TGTGCCAGCAGTAGATATCGGACTAGCGGGGAGTACTTC

clone_size: .
d_call: .
v_call: TRBV5-4
j_call: TRBJ2-2
cdr3_aa: CASSGSGVKGELFF
cdr3_nt: TGTGCCAGCAGCGGCAGCGGAGTGAAGGGGGAGCTGTTTTTT

clone_size: .
d_call: .
v_call: TRBV2
j_call: TRBJ2-5
cdr3_aa: CASSELLETQYF
cdr3_nt: TGTGCCAGCAGTGAACTGCTGGAGACCCAGTACTTC

clone_size: .
d_call: .
v_call: TRBV7-9
j_call: TRBJ1-3
cdr3_aa: CASSLDGSSGNTIYF
cdr3_nt: TGTGCCAGCAGCCTAGACGGAAGCTCTGGAAACACCATATATTTT

clone_size: .
d_call: TRBD2
v_call: TRBV6-5
j_call: TRBJ2-7
cdr3_aa: CASRRTSGRSYEQYF
cdr3_nt: TGTGCCAGCAGACGGACTAGCGGGAGATCCTACGAGCAGTACTTC

clone_size: .
d_call: .
v_call: TRBV5-1
j_call: TRBJ2-7
cdr3_aa: CASSLTRGVVGRNYEQYF
cdr3_nt: TGCGCCAGCAGCCTAACCCGAGGGGTCGTGGGGAGAAACTACGAGCAGTACTTC

clone_size: .
d_call: .
v_call: TRBV28
j_call: TRBJ1-5
cdr3_aa: CASSLLGEGVAPQHF
cdr3_nt: TGTGCCAGCAGTTTATTGGGCGAGGGAGTCGCGCCCCAGCATTTT

clone_size: .
d_call: TRBD1
v_call: TRBV19
j_call: TRBJ2-7
cdr3_aa: CASSKRTGGYEQYF
cdr3_nt: TGTGCCAGTAGTAAGAGGACAGGGGGGTACGAGCAGTACTTC

clone_size: .
d_call: .
v_call: TRBV19
j_call: TRBJ2-7
cdr3_aa: CASRPRASGEQYF
cdr3_nt: TGTGCCAGTAGACCTCGGGCCTCGGGCGAGCAGTACTTC

clone_size: .
d_call: TRBD1
v_call: TRBV9
j_call: TRBJ2-5
cdr3_aa: CASSVGWGRGSPETQYF
cdr3_nt: TGTGCCAGCAGCGTAGGGTGGGGCAGGGGGTCGCCAGAGACCCAGTACTTC

clone_size: .
d_call: TRBD1
v_call: TRBV28
j_call: TRBJ1-1
cdr3_aa: CASSLGQGALNTEAFF
cdr3_nt: TGTGCCAGCAGTTTGGGACAGGGGGCTCTGAACACTGAAGCTTTCTTT

clone_size: .
d_call: TRBD2
v_call: TRBV7-9
j_call: TRBJ2-3
cdr3_aa: CASSLEVLAGGLTDTQYF
cdr3_nt: TGTGCCAGCAGCTTAGAGGTTCTAGCGGGAGGGCTGACAGATACGCAGTATTTT

clone_size: .
d_call: TRBD1
v_call: TRBV2
j_call: TRBJ1-6
cdr3_aa: CASSVRAGGQNSPLHF
cdr3_nt: TGTGCCAGCAGTGTTAGGGCAGGGGGCCAGAATTCACCCCTCCACTTT

clone_size: .
d_call: .
v_call: TRBV5-1
j_call: TRBJ2-3
cdr3_aa: CASPGGRGTQYF
cdr3_nt: TGCGCCAGCCCCGGGGGGCGGGGTACGCAGTATTTT

clone_size: .
d_call: .
v_call: TRBV5-1
j_call: TRBJ1-6
cdr3_aa: CASSSDTTSPLHF
cdr3_nt: TGCGCCAGCAGCTCGGACACAACCTCACCCCTCCACTTT

clone_size: .
d_call: .
v_call: TRBV29-1
j_call: TRBJ2-7
cdr3_aa: CSVDKGMGEQYF
cdr3_nt: TGCAGCGTTGATAAAGGGATGGGCGAGCAGTACTTC

clone_size: once
d_call: .
v_call: TRBV30
j_call: TRBJ2-5
cdr3_aa: CAWTVQETQYF
cdr3_nt: TGTGCCTGGACGGTCCAAGAGACCCAGTACTTC

clone_size: .
d_call: .
v_call: TRBV7-2
j_call: TRBJ2-7
cdr3_aa: CASSLTPWDRYSYEQYF
cdr3_nt: TGTGCCAGCAGCCTTACCCCTTGGGACCGCTACTCCTACGAGCAGTACTTC

clone_size: .
d_call: TRBD1
v_call: TRBV7-2
j_call: TRBJ2-2
cdr3_aa: CASSRSGGITGELFF
cdr3_nt: TGTGCCAGCAGCAGGTCAGGGGGCATCACCGGGGAGCTGTTTTTT

clone_size: .
d_call: TRBD2
v_call: TRBV4-2
j_call: TRBJ2-3
cdr3_aa: CASSRSPGGALASGSRTDTQYF
cdr3_nt: TGTGCCAGCAGCCGATCCCCGGGTGGAGCCTTGGCAAGCGGGAGTAGGACAGATACGCAGTATTTT

clone_size: .
d_call: TRBD1
v_call: TRBV5-1
j_call: TRBJ2-7
cdr3_aa: CASSHGQGAFYEQYF
cdr3_nt: TGCGCCAGCAGCCACGGGCAGGGGGCTTTCTACGAGCAGTACTTC

clone_size: .
d_call: TRBD1
v_call: TRBV6-6
j_call: TRBJ1-6
cdr3_aa: CASSTGGGVSSPLHF
cdr3_nt: TGTGCCAGCAGTACAGGGGGCGGGGTAAGCTCACCCCTCCACTTT

clone_size: .
d_call: .
v_call: TRBV2
j_call: TRBJ2-7
cdr3_aa: CASSGGRRLMRSYEQYF
cdr3_nt: TGTGCCAGCAGTGGCGGTCGCCGCCTTATGAGATCCTACGAGCAGTACTTC

clone_size: .
d_call: .
v_call: TRBV5-6
j_call: TRBJ2-7
cdr3_aa: CASSLRARGYEQYF
cdr3_nt: TGTGCCAGCAGCTTGAGAGCGAGGGGCTACGAGCAGTACTTC

clone_size: .
d_call: .
v_call: TRBV27
j_call: TRBJ2-7
cdr3_aa: CASSLSWGTHYEQYF
cdr3_nt: TGTGCCAGCAGTTTATCGTGGGGGACCCACTACGAGCAGTACTTC

clone_size: .
d_call: TRBD2
v_call: TRBV18
j_call: TRBJ2-7
cdr3_aa: CASSPLTVAGVYEQYF
cdr3_nt: TGTGCCAGCTCACCACTAACGGTAGCGGGAGTCTACGAGCAGTACTTC

clone_size: .
d_call: .
v_call: TRBV7-3
j_call: TRBJ2-7
cdr3_aa: CASSLVGGYEQYF
cdr3_nt: TGTGCCAGCAGCTTAGTAGGCGGCTACGAGCAGTACTTC

clone_size: .
d_call: TRBD1
v_call: TRBV6-5
j_call: TRBJ2-1
cdr3_aa: CASSQRTGTYNEQFF
cdr3_nt: TGTGCCAGCAGTCAGCGGACAGGGACCTACAATGAGCAGTTCTTC

clone_size: .
d_call: .
v_call: TRBV18
j_call: TRBJ1-1
cdr3_aa: CASSPRQPANTEAFF
cdr3_nt: TGTGCCAGCTCACCAAGGCAGCCCGCGAACACTGAAGCTTTCTTT

clone_size: .
d_call: TRBD1
v_call: TRBV2
j_call: TRBJ1-1
cdr3_aa: CASSVYSSDRGLFGTEAFF
cdr3_nt: TGTGCCAGCAGTGTGTACAGTTCGGACAGGGGGCTATTTGGCACTGAAGCTTTCTTT

clone_size: .
d_call: TRBD1
v_call: TRBV28
j_call: TRBJ1-6
cdr3_aa: CASSYTGVRSPLHF
cdr3_nt: TGTGCCAGCAGTTATACAGGGGTTCGATCACCCCTCCACTTT

clone_size: .
d_call: .
v_call: TRBV11-2
j_call: TRBJ2-3
cdr3_aa: CASSSPGLSTDTQYF
cdr3_nt: TGTGCCAGCAGCTCCCCGGGACTGTCCACAGATACGCAGTATTTT

clone_size: .
d_call: .
v_call: TRBV5-1
j_call: TRBJ2-7
cdr3_aa: CASSLGLPYYEQYF
cdr3_nt: TGCGCCAGCAGCTTGGGGTTACCATACTACGAGCAGTACTTC

clone_size: .
d_call: .
v_call: TRBV11-2
j_call: TRBJ2-1
cdr3_aa: CASRSGRDVDEQFF
cdr3_nt: TGTGCCAGCCGGTCCGGCCGTGACGTCGATGAGCAGTTCTTC

clone_size: .
d_call: TRBD2
v_call: TRBV19
j_call: TRBJ2-4
cdr3_aa: CASRPRGGAIAKNIQYF
cdr3_nt: TGTGCCAGTAGACCTCGGGGAGGGGCAATAGCCAAAAACATTCAGTACTTC